The 25 T cell receptor beta chains presented below share a single source sample, sequenced in a study of T-cell memory formation after mild COVID-19 (dated by TCRdb to about 2021). The receptor library was made with 5' RACE. These reads were obtained on an Illumina NovaSeq 6000. In-frame beta chains were kept once TCRdb had trimmed the public reads at Q25 with fastp and called clones with MiXCR. Records with the same CDR3 protein are collapsed into one entry carrying the most frequent genes and DNA. Here the sample has around 200,000 distinct CDR3 sequences; just over 9.5% occur a single time. The ten largest clones add up to roughly 3.5% of the sample. The sequenced material came from PBMCs or a T cell subset sorted from them (not recorded which). The receptor source for this set is a man aged 18-30 years who had mild COVID-19 (a few samples of this study predate the infection). The sample titles of this study are shuffled in the database, so cell type and time point are left out; the donor was told from shared clones.

The chain joins TRBV2 to TRBJ1-5; a possible D gene is TRBD1 (5 bases). V was shortened by 1 base and J by 7 bases, with 17 bases between the two germline ends. CDR1 and CDR2 (germline): SNHLY, FYNNEI. The CDR3 is made up of 16 amino acids. The CDR3 coding sequence is TGTGCCAGCAGTGAAGGGACCGGGACCCACAGCCAGCCCCAGCATTTT. This sequence encodes CASSEGTGTHSQPQHF.

This clonotype has only a few counts. The CDR3 nucleotides read TGTGCCAGCAGCTTAGTAGGAGACAGGGGCAGGCGGGTGGTCAAAAACATTCAGTACTTC. Its translation: CASSLVGDRGRRVVKNIQYF. The chain joins TRBV7-7 to TRBJ2-4, with 8 bases that match TRBD1. The CDR3 is 20 residues long. V was pared by 1 base and J by 3 bases, with 17 bases of the junction left unmatched. Germline lookup yields CDR1 SSHAT and CDR2 FNYEAQ (reference sequence). The full variable domain, its missing parts supplied by reference TRBV7-7 and TRBJ2-4, is GAGVSQSPRYKVTKRGQDVTLRCDPISSHATLYWYQQALGQGPEFLTYFNYEAQPDKSGLPSDRFSAERPEGSISTLTIQRTEQRDSAMYRCASSLVGDRGRRVVKNIQYFGAGTRLSVL.

This chain uses TRBV7-9 with TRBJ2-2; D might be TRBD1 (5 bases). The germline V gene has CDR1 SEHNR and CDR2 FQNEAQ (reference sequence). The V gene lost 5 bases and the J gene lost 4 bases, with 11 bases spanning the gap. The CDR3 is made up of 14 amino acids. The CDR3 here is CASSRPDSTGELFF. CDR3 coding DNA: TGTGCCAGCAGCCGCCCTGACAGCACCGGGGAGCTGTTTTTT. The full variable domain, completed using reference TRBV7-9 and TRBJ2-2, is DTGVSQNPRHKITKRGQNVTFRCDPISEHNRLYWYRQTLGQGPEFLTYFQNEAQLEKSRLLSDRFSAERPKGSFSTLEIQRTEQGDSAMYLCASSRPDSTGELFFGEGSRLTVL.

This clonotype has just a few counts. The V call is TRBV10-3, the J call TRBJ2-7; TRBD1 is a possible D gene (6 bases). Germline V gives CDR1 ENHRY, CDR2 SYGVKD. V shed 5 bases and J shed 4 bases, with 12 bases lying between them. This CDR3 has 13 amino acids. The CDR3 DNA reads as TGTGCCATCAGTCAACAGGGTTCTTACGAGCAGTACGTC. Translation: CAISQQGSYEQYV.

The chain has TRBV9 and TRBJ2-1, with D unclear. The V end lost 2 bases, the J end lost 9 bases, and 21 bases lay between the germline ends. Germline values: CDR1 SGDLS, CDR2 YYNGEE. The CDR3 has 16 residues. The CDR3, as DNA: TGTGCCAGCAGCGTCTCACCGACAAGAACCCTGGGTGAGCAGTTCTTC. Translating gives CASSVSPTRTLGEQFF.

This clonotype was seen a few times. The rearrangement joins TRBV5-6 to TRBJ2-1; D gene ambiguous. Germline CDR1 is SGHDT and CDR2 is YYEEEE. The CDR3 is 13 amino acids. Deletions cut 3 bases from V and 10 bases from J, with 14 bases between. The CDR3 sequence: CASSYRARSEQFF. For the CDR3, the DNA is TGTGCCAGCAGCTACCGGGCCCGGTCCGAGCAGTTCTTC. The full variable domain, completed using reference TRBV5-6 and TRBJ2-1, is DAGVTQSPTHLIKTRGQQVTLRCSPKSGHDTVSWYQQALGQGPQFIFQYYEEEERQRGNFPDRFSGHQFPNYSSELNVNALLLGDSALYLCASSYRARSEQFFGPGTRLTVL.

About this clonotype itself: At one end the junction does not follow the germline gene, possibly because of a read error. The chain uses TRBV7-2 and TRBJ2-7, with TRBD2 matching over 8 bases. The CDR3 totals 15 residues. CDR1 and CDR2 from the germline V gene are SGHTA and FQGNSA. CDR3 loop: CASSLFGLASYEQYF. DNA for the CDR3: TGTGCCAGCAGCTTATTCGGACTAGCCTCCTACGAGCAGTATTTC.

V and J are TRBV10-3 and TRBJ1-1; a possible D gene is TRBD1 (5 bases). Per germline, CDR1 ENHRY and CDR2 SYGVKD. CDR3 length: 13 residues. V was cut by 4 bases and J by 5 bases, with 11 bases left in between. This CDR3 reads CAISGGERTEAFF. The CDR3 nucleotides read TGTGCCATCAGTGGAGGGGAGAGGACTGAAGCTTTCTTT.

This clonotype was picked up a small number of times. V usage is TRBV7-2 and J usage is TRBJ2-6; D uncertain. The CDR3 contains 16 residues. V gave up 5 bases and J gave up 0 bases, with 11 bases separating them. Germline V lookup: CDR1 SGHTA, CDR2 FQGNSA. The CDR3 loop reads CASSRGRSSGANVLTF. In nucleotides, the CDR3 is TGTGCCAGCAGCCGCGGACGGAGCTCTGGGGCCAACGTCCTGACTTTC.

This clonotype came up a few times. The rearrangement uses TRBV5-1 and TRBJ1-1; 7 positions agree with TRBD1. This CDR3 has 16 amino acids. The junction had 9 bases not matched to a gene; V was cut back by 0 bases and J by 4 bases. Germline CDR1 and CDR2: SGHRS and YFSETQ. CDR3 DNA: TGCGCCAGCAGCTTGGCCCCCACAGGGGCGTTCACTGAAGCTTTCTTT. This sequence encodes CASSLAPTGAFTEAFF.

This clonotype was seen a handful of times. This chain's CDR3 is CASSGISGNTIYF. The CDR3 DNA reads TGTGCCAGCAGCGGGATTTCTGGAAACACCATATATTTT. The J gene is TRBJ1-3, the V gene TRBV12-3 or TRBV12-4; no reliable D call. This CDR3 region has 13 residues. Trimming cost V 6 bases and J 1 base, with 7 bases left between them.

The CDR3 DNA follows: TGCAGTGCTAGCGGCGGGAGCGGACGAGAGACCCAGTACTTC. This sequence encodes CSASGGSGRETQYF. The chain carries TRBV20-1 and TRBJ2-5; the match to TRBD2 covers 7 bases. The J segment lost 4 bases and the V segment lost 3 bases, leaving 8 bases of the junction unmatched. CDR3 length: 14 amino acids. Germline assignment: CDR1 DFQATT and CDR2 SNEGSKA (reference sequence).

CDR3 residues: CASSLYSTSITDTQYF. CDR3 bases: TGTGCCAGCAGCCTCTATAGCACGTCCATTACAGATACGCAGTATTTT. V and J are TRBV6-6 and TRBJ2-3; D remains ambiguous. Per the germline V gene, CDR1 is MNHNY and CDR2 is SVGAGI (reference sequence). This CDR3 has 16 amino acids. V lost 6 bases and J 3 bases, leaving 19 bases between the germline ends.

This clonotype was detected a few times. The chain combines TRBV6-2 or TRBV6-3 with TRBJ1-5; no firm D call. The germline CDR1 and CDR2 sequences are MNHEY and SVGEGT. The CDR3 runs to 15 residues. V was clipped by 4 bases and J by 5 bases, with 15 bases between them. This CDR3 reads CASSSATTFHQPQHF. The CDR3 DNA follows: TGTGCCAGCAGTTCCGCCACAACCTTTCATCAGCCCCAGCATTTT.

The chain carries TRBV3-1 and TRBJ1-3; maybe TRBD1 (6 bases). V was pared by 4 bases and J by 3 bases, with 10 bases between. CDR1 is LGHDT and CDR2 is YNNKEL in the germline V gene (reference sequence). This CDR3 has 14 amino acids. CDR3 in DNA: TGTGCCAGCAGCCTGTACAGGGATGGAAACACCATATATTTT. The encoded protein is CASSLYRDGNTIYF.

In its sample, this clonotype was seen many times. The rearrangement joins TRBV5-1 to TRBJ2-1; 7 bases line up with TRBD2. The CDR3 loop spans 13 amino acids. Germline V gives CDR1 SGHRS, CDR2 YFSETQ. The V and J ends lost 7 bases and 9 bases, in that order; junction bases with no gene match: 10. Here the CDR3 reads CASFLTGGSEQFF. CDR3 in DNA: TGCGCCAGCTTCCTGACGGGGGGAAGTGAGCAGTTCTTC.

The sample holds a few counts of this clonotype. J is TRBJ1-3 and V is TRBV12-2. TRBV12-2 represents a pseudogene. The CDR3 sequence is 10 residues long. The CDR3 protein is CASRSNTIYF. CDR3 DNA: TGTGCAAGTCGCTCAAACACCATATATTTT.

This clonotype was detected a few times. The chain joins TRBV20-1 to TRBJ1-2, with 7 bases that match TRBD1. The germline CDR1 and CDR2 sequences are DFQATT and SNEGSKA (reference sequence). With V trimmed by 0 bases and J by 6 bases, 1 base remained unmatched. The CDR3 sequence is 12 residues long. CDR3 region: CSARDQGDGYTF. The CDR3 DNA follows: TGCAGTGCTAGAGATCAGGGGGATGGCTACACCTTC.

V gene TRBV28 combines with J gene TRBJ2-1; D is undetermined. Trimming left V 3 bases short and J 9 bases short, with 9 bases between. This CDR3 has 12 amino acids. Germline V gives CDR1 MDHEN, CDR2 SYDVKM. CDR3 sequence: CASSLSSGEQFF. CDR3 DNA: TGTGCCAGCAGTTTGTCTAGTGGTGAGCAGTTCTTC.

The rearrangement joins TRBV24-1 to TRBJ2-3, with 9 bases lining up with TRBD1. The V gene's germline CDR1 is KGHDR and CDR2 SFDVKD. V lost 6 bases, J lost 6 bases, and 27 bases stayed unmatched. This CDR3 region has 21 residues. As DNA, the CDR3 is TGTGCCACCAGTAATCTTCTTTTTCGATTGCCTAACAGGGGGCTGATCGATACGCAGTATTTT. Its protein is CATSNLLFRLPNRGLIDTQYF.

The V call is TRBV7-9, the J call TRBJ1-4, with D possibly matching TRBD1 (5 bases). The V gene's germline CDR1 is SEHNR and CDR2 FQNEAQ (reference sequence). The CDR3 sequence is 16 residues long. Trimming took off 5 bases at V and 0 bases at J, with 13 bases between the two ends. The CDR3 here is CASSAGGTATNEKLFF. CDR3 bases: TGTGCCAGCAGCGCCGGGGGAACTGCAACTAATGAAAAACTGTTTTTT.

The CDR3 DNA follows: TGTGCCAGCAGCGTAGCTCCAGGGAGGGGACTCACAGATACGCAGTATTTT. It translates to CASSVAPGRGLTDTQYF. This rearrangement joins TRBV9 to TRBJ2-3; 7 positions agree with TRBD2. This CDR3 is 17 amino acids long. The germline gives CDR1 SGDLS, CDR2 YYNGEE. The J segment lost 2 bases and the V segment lost 0 bases, leaving 9 bases of the junction unmatched.

The chain links TRBV12-3 or TRBV12-4 to TRBJ2-2; no clear D. V lost 6 bases and J 1 base, leaving 9 bases between the germline ends. The CDR3 totals 14 residues. DNA for the CDR3: TGTGCCAGCAGAGTCGACAAGAACACCGGGGAGCTGTTTTTT. Encoded protein: CASRVDKNTGELFF.

In this sample, this clonotype turned up a few times. The rearrangement links TRBV5-1 to TRBJ2-1; D call uncertain. This CDR3 is built from 15 residues. The V and J ends lost 3 bases and 0 bases respectively, with 10 bases between them. From germline, CDR1 is SGHRS and CDR2 YFSETQ. The CDR3 DNA reads TGCGCCAGCAGCTACGACGGAAGCTCCTACAATGAGCAGTTCTTC. Its protein product is CASSYDGSSYNEQFF.

The chain links TRBV7-2 to TRBJ2-1; D might be TRBD2 (5 bases). Germline-derived CDR1 and CDR2 are SGHTA and FQGNSA. V lost 4 bases, J lost 8 bases, and 21 bases lay in between. This CDR3 contains 16 residues. The CDR3 DNA is TGTGCCAGCAGCTCCGCAACTAGTTGGAGACGGGATGAGCAGTTCTTC. Amino acid sequence: CASSSATSWRRDEQFF.